This T cell receptor (beta chain) was observed in a study of blood T cell repertoires in COVID-19. The overall study: PBMCs, B-cell-depleted T cells, or T cells provided the cDNA or gDNA that made up the material.

V lost 0 bases and J lost 2; bases outside the gene matches: 4. There are 16 residues in the CDR3. Germline V lookup: CDR1 LGHNA, CDR2 YNFKEQ. A few counts support this clone. Only in-frame clones appear in the TCRdb table, and some are missing; sequencing was by immunoSEQ multiplex PCR. Of around 130,000 clones detected, around 87% appear once; the ten largest clones hold about 2.1%. V gene TRBV4-2 combines with J gene TRBJ2-7; 10 nucleotides align to TRBD2. Sequences were obtained from peripheral blood. The clonotype was recovered from an older man with active COVID-19. CDR3 residues: CASSQDRAGGTYEQYF. The CDR3 DNA follows: TGTGCCAGCAGCCAAGATCGAGCGGGAGGGACCTACGAGCAGTACTTC.